One and the same sample provided the 17 T cell receptor beta chains below, sequenced in a study of control samples from healthy donors and cancer patients. Method: immunoSEQ multiplex PCR; TCRdb's copy keeps in-frame clones and lacks some. The repertoire holds 75,000 to 95,000 clones, with about 89% as singletons. Sequenced: PBMCs. Receptors originate from a woman between 45 and 60 years old with colorectal cancer.

This clone has only one observation. The V call is TRBV9, the J call TRBJ2-5; the D gene is possibly TRBD1 (6 bases). CDR1 is SGDLS and CDR2 is YYNGEE in the germline V gene. Trimming took 3 bases from V and 1 from J, leaving 7 bases between them. This CDR3 contains 13 residues. In DNA, the CDR3 is TGTGCCAGCAGCGGACAGGTCCAAGAGACCCAGTACTTC. Protein: CASSGQVQETQYF.

J is TRBJ2-3 and V is TRBV2; D may correspond to TRBD1 or TRBD2 (5 bases each). There are 17 residues in the CDR3. V lost 2 bases and J 4 bases, leaving 19 bases between the germline ends. The germline CDR1 and CDR2 sequences are SNHLY and FYNNEI. Here the CDR3 DNA reads TGTGCCAGCAGTGAAATCGGGGCCCAACGAGACCCAGATACGCAGTATTTT. It is translated as CASSEIGAQRDPDTQYF.

The CDR3 is CASRNTGLMEYV. The CDR3 nucleotides are TGTGCCAGCAGAAACACAGGGTTGATGGAGTACGTC. J is TRBJ2-7 and V is TRBV6-5; D may be TRBD1 (6 bases). This CDR3 spans 12 amino acids. The germline V and J ends were trimmed by 6 bases and 11 bases, with 17 bases remaining between them. Germline values: CDR1 MNHEY, CDR2 SVGAGI.

This clone was detected once. The J gene is TRBJ1-2, the V gene TRBV4-3, with a tentative D call TRBD1 (6 bases). This CDR3 region has 13 residues. Germline V gene lookup returns CDR1 LGHNA and CDR2 YSLEER. Trimming took off 7 bases at V and 8 bases at J, with 17 bases between the two ends. CDR3 nucleotide sequence: TGCGCCAGCAACTCCCCCCCTGGGGGCGGCTACACCTTC. Translated, it gives CASNSPPGGGYTF.

V is TRBV20-1 and J is TRBJ1-2; D is undetermined. This CDR3 comprises 11 residues. Germline loops: CDR1 DFQATT, CDR2 SNEGSKA (reference sequence). V dropped 7 bases and J dropped 3 bases, with 9 bases sitting between them. The CDR3 DNA is TGCAGTGGTAGCCCTCACTATGGCTACACCTTC. It translates to CSGSPHYGYTF.

The chain is built from TRBV6-2 or TRBV6-3 and TRBJ1-2; perhaps TRBD1 as D (6 bases). This CDR3 region has 14 residues. CDR1 is MNHEY, CDR2 SVGEGT, per germline. Trimming left V 3 bases short and J 1 base short, with 9 bases between. The CDR3 spells CASSYRRGNYGYTF. CDR3 coding DNA: TGTGCCAGCAGTTATCGCAGGGGTAACTATGGCTACACCTTC.

The chain combines TRBV6-2 or TRBV6-3 with TRBJ2-5, with D maybe TRBD2 (5 bases). The CDR3 has 12 residues. V was cut by 6 bases and J by 9 bases, with 14 bases left in between. The germline V gene encodes CDR1 MNHEY and CDR2 SVGEGT. The CDR3 region is CASSRGPRAQYF. The DNA of the CDR3 is TGTGCCAGCAGCCGAGGTCCGAGGGCCCAGTACTTC.

The chain employs TRBV6-2 or TRBV6-3 and TRBJ2-2; weak D call: TRBD2 (5 bases). Trimming stripped 2 bases from V and 3 bases from J, with 7 bases between. This CDR3 is 14 amino acids long. CDR1 is MNHEY, CDR2 SVGEGT, per germline. Here the CDR3 DNA reads TGTGCCAGCAGTTACGGAGGTTACACCGGGGAGCTGTTTTTT. Translation: CASSYGGYTGELFF.

The chain joins TRBV13 to TRBJ2-1; 8 nucleotides line up with TRBD2. CDR3 size: 18 residues. The ends lost 3 bases at V and 2 bases at J; junction bases unmatched: 12. In germline, CDR1 is PRHDT, CDR2 FYEKMQ (reference sequence). Here the CDR3 reads CASSFRPFLSGAYNEQFF. For the CDR3, the DNA is TGTGCCAGCAGCTTTCGGCCCTTTCTTAGCGGGGCCTACAATGAGCAGTTCTTC.

J is TRBJ1-6 and V is TRBV7-9; 8 bases fit TRBD1. The V gene end was trimmed by 6 bases and the J gene end by 7 bases; junction bases not matched to a gene: 5. The CDR3 length is 14 residues. Per the germline V gene, CDR1 is SEHNR and CDR2 is FQNEAQ (reference sequence). The chain's CDR3 is CASSTGQVNSPLHF. The CDR3 bases are TGTGCCAGCAGTACGGGACAGGTCAATTCACCCCTCCACTTT.

The chain recombines TRBV19 with TRBJ1-1; 8 positions match TRBD1. Germline CDR1 is LNHDA and CDR2 is SQIVND (reference sequence). This CDR3 has 14 amino acids. J was trimmed by 7 bases and V by 3 bases; bases with no gene match: 7. CDR3 DNA sequence: TGTGCCAGTAGTATTGCAGGGGGCTTTGTTGAAGCTTTCTTT. It is translated as CASSIAGGFVEAFF.

As concerns this clone: A read error may account for a junction end that differs from germline. The chain uses TRBV6-1 and TRBJ2-3; no firm D call. The CDR3 has 13 amino acids. Germline values: CDR1 MNHNS, CDR2 SASEGT. The CDR3 coding sequence is TGTGCCAGCCGTGAGACCCTTTCTCCTACGCAGTATTTT. Protein sequence: CASRETLSPTQYF.

The V and J genes are TRBV4-1 and TRBJ2-5, with D maybe TRBD1 (5 bases). The V gene's germline CDR1 is MGHRA and CDR2 YSYEKL. This CDR3 is built from 15 residues. The V and J ends lost 2 bases and 3 bases respectively, with 13 bases between them. CDR3 nucleotide sequence: TGCGCCAGCAGCCAACCACACAGGTACGAAGAGACCCAGTACTTC. Amino acid sequence: CASSQPHRYEETQYF.

This clone was seen just once. The identical CDR3 is also encoded by other nucleotide sequences in the sample. The J gene is TRBJ1-1, the V gene TRBV5-6; D unclear. Deletions cut 2 bases from V and 1 base from J, with 6 bases between. Germline CDR1 SGHDT, CDR2 YYEEEE. The CDR3 has 13 residues. The CDR3 DNA follows: TGTGCCAGCAGCTTACGACAGAACACTGAAGCTTTCTTT. Amino acids: CASSLRQNTEAFF.

The chain employs TRBV3-1 (or the pseudogene TRBV3-2) and TRBJ1-1; D perhaps matches TRBD1 (5 bases). Per the germline V gene, CDR1 is LGHDT and CDR2 is YNNKEL (reference sequence). The CDR3 is made up of 15 amino acids. V lost 4 bases to trimming and J lost 2 bases, with 14 bases between them. The CDR3 DNA reads TGTGCCAGCAGCCTCTATGGGCAGGGAAACACTGAAGCTTTCTTT. Encoded protein: CASSLYGQGNTEAFF.

The chain links TRBV19 to TRBJ1-5; 9 bases line up with TRBD1. Germline CDR1 LNHDA, CDR2 SQIVND (reference sequence). V dropped 2 bases and J dropped 10; count of bases not matched to a gene: 9. The CDR3 is made up of 15 amino acids. The CDR3 region is CASSINGQGLYPQHF. CDR3 DNA sequence: TGTGCCAGTAGTATAAACGGACAGGGGCTATATCCCCAGCATTTT.

The chain has TRBV19 and TRBJ2-1, with TRBD2 identical over 11 bases. J was trimmed by 7 bases and V by 4 bases; bases with no gene match: 9. The length of the CDR3 is 16 residues. Per germline, CDR1 LNHDA and CDR2 SQIVND (reference sequence). Here the CDR3 reads CASSRSPSGGRNEQFF. CDR3 DNA: TGTGCCAGTAGTAGGAGCCCTAGCGGGGGGCGGAATGAGCAGTTCTTC.